A selection of T cell receptor beta chains follows, all from one sample in a study of cytomegalovirus exposure and HLA in healthy donors. Measured with immunoSEQ multiplex PCR; TCRdb has only the in-frame clones, and not every one. Among around 200,000 clones listed, around nine tenths were seen once. The sequencing sample was made of PBMCs. The receptors shown here come from a woman aged 25-40 years in good health and CMV-seronegative. CDR3s include the opening cysteine and the closing phenylalanine or tryptophan. Each record gives: V gene, CDR3 protein.

TRBV5-1,CASSTGTDTEAFF
TRBV28,CASRGQGNTGELFF
TRBV2,CASRYGLAGDDGELFF
TRBV7-3,CASSFRSSDEQFF
TRBV11-1,CASSAGTRGFETQYF
TRBV7-8,CASSLNRVGQPQHF
TRBV29-1,CSATVNYGYTF
TRBV5-4,CASRLGTGDDGYTF
TRBV13,CASSRTGVIGYTF
TRBV7-3,CASSLRSSSYNEQFF
TRBV9,CASSVADRQQYF
TRBV7-8,CASSSVRDTEAFF
TRBV19,CASSVDSGGSSGANVLTF
TRBV4-1,CASSSLTSGTPGELFF
TRBV27,CASSLWPLEGYTF
TRBV27,CASSFLAGQGYEQYF
TRBV2,CASSVGAGGGDTQYF
TRBV13,CASSLVSGGTPGELFF
TRBV5-1,CASSLLGEAGGSEQYF
TRBV28,CASSFLRQPQHF
TRBV11-2,CASSFGLAGNYEQYF
TRBV19,CASTSYGYTEAFF
TRBV2,CASKRDRSTDTQYF
TRBV18,CASSPGQGKAYEQYF
TRBV30,CAWTPGTGRTQYF
TRBV5-1,CASSPGQQETQYF
TRBV30,CAWSNEFGQKAYEQYF
TRBV27,CASSSRQGPYYEQYF